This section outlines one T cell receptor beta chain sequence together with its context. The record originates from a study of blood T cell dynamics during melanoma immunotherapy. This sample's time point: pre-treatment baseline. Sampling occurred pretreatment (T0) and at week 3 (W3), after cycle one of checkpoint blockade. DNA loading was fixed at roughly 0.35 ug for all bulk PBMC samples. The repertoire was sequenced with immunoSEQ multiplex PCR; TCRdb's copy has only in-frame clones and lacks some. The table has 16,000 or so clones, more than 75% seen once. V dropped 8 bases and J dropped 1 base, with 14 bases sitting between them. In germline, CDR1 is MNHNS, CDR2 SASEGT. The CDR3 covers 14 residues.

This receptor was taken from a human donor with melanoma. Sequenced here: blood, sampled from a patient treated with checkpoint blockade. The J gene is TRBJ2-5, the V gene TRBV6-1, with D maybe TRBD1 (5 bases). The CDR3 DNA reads TGTGCCAGCGGCAGGGAACCGTTCCAAGAGACCCAGTACTTC. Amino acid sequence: CASGREPFQETQYF.